This T cell receptor beta chain was observed in a study of shared clonotypes between healthy human individuals. Findings and limits, study-wide: Only a few donors were included, so the genetic and exposure-history diversity represented was limited.

Deletions cut 0 bases from V and 0 bases from J, with 11 bases between. CDR1 SGHRS and CDR2 YFSETQ come from the germline V gene. This CDR3 contains 16 residues. TCRdb keeps only in-frame clones here, not all; method: immunoSEQ multiplex PCR. The table lists roughly 2.6 million clones, approximately 92% of them singletons. In regard to this clone: Its antigen is currently unknown. Other DNA variants within this sample encode the same CDR3.

The chain is built from TRBV5-1 and TRBJ2-3; the D is unclear. The receptor's source is a young man in good health. Specimen: naive CD4+ T cells sorted from blood. As to subset: CD45RA+ positively selected. The CDR3 DNA follows: TGCGCCAGCAGCTTGGAAGGCGGCCTTAGCACAGATACGCAGTATTTT. Translating it yields CASSLEGGLSTDTQYF.